This is a list of T cell receptor beta chains from one sample in a study of metastatic and nonmetastatic thyroid tumors. TCRdb re-called the PCR reads via MiXCR. The table shows tens of thousands of clones, with approximately 13% occurring only once. The sample was blood. The receptors stem from a female donor with papillary thyroid cancer or a benign thyroid nodule (not recorded which). Some clones in this sample may be carry-over from other donors' samples. Both conserved end residues are part of each CDR3. A D gene is named only where the DNA matches it firmly. Some rows mark clone size as missing; the rest say once, few, many or name a class of expanded clone.

v_gene,d_gene,j_gene,abundance,CDR3nt,CDR3aa
TRBV10-3,.,TRBJ2-3,.,TGTGCCATCAGTGATGGGGACCTAAAACTGAGGGGCAAAGATACACAGTATTTT,CAISDGDLKLRGKDTQYF
TRBV19,.,TRBJ2-1,many,TGTGCCAGTAGTATATATTTCCGGAGGGACACCTACAATGAGCAGTTCTTC,CASSIYFRRDTYNEQFF
TRBV15,.,TRBJ2-4,.,TGTGCCACCAGCGCGGGCATACCCAGTCAGTACTTC,CATSAGIPSQYF
TRBV5-4,.,TRBJ2-7,many,TGTGCCAGCAGTTACGATCTTTACGAGCAGTACTTC,CASSYDLYEQYF
TRBV30,TRBD1,TRBJ1-5,.,TGTGCCTGCTCGACAGGGGATGGCAATCAGCCCCAGCATTTT,CACSTGDGNQPQHF
TRBV7-7,.,TRBJ1-5,many,TGTGCCAGCAGCTTCCTTCGGTTAAAGACAGTATTAAATCAGCCCCAGCATTTT,CASSFLRLKTVLNQPQHF
TRBV2,TRBD1,TRBJ1-6,.,TGTGCCAGCAGGCGGGACAGGGTAGGTTCACCCCTCCACTTT,CASRRDRVGSPLHF
TRBV19,TRBD1,TRBJ1-4,many,TGTGCCAGTAGTATAGCCAGGGACAGGCAGAATGAAAAACTGTTTTTT,CASSIARDRQNEKLFF
TRBV4-1,.,TRBJ2-1,many,TGCGCCAGCACTATAGCGGTCTTATACAATGAGCAGTTCTTC,CASTIAVLYNEQFF
TRBV6-2/TRBV6-3,.,TRBJ2-3,.,TGTGCCAGCAGAGAGGGGCCAAGCCGAGATACGCAGTATTTT,CASREGPSRDTQYF